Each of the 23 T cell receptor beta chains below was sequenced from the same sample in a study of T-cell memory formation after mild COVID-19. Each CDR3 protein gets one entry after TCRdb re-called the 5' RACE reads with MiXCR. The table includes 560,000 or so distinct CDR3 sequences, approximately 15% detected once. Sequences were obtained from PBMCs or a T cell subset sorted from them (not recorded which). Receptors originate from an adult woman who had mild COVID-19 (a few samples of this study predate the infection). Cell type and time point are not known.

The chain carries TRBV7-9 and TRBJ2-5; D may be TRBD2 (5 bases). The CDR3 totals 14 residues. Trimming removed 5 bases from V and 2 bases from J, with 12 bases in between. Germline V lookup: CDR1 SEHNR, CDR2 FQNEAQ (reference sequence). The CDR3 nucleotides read TGTGCCAGCAGCCGGACTGACGGTCAAGAGACCCAGTACTTC. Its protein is CASSRTDGQETQYF.

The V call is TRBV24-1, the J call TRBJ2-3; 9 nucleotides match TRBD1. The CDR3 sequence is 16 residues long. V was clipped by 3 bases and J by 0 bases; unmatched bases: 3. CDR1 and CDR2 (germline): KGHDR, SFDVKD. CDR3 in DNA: TGTGCCACCAGTGATCGGGGACAGGGAAGCACAGATACGCAGTATTTT. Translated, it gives CATSDRGQGSTDTQYF.

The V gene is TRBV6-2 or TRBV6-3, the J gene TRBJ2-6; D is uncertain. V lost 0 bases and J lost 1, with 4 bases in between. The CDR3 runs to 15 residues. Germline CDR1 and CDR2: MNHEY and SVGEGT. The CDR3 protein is CASSYSISGANVLTF. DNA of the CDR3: TGTGCCAGCAGTTACTCAATTTCTGGGGCCAACGTCCTGACTTTC.

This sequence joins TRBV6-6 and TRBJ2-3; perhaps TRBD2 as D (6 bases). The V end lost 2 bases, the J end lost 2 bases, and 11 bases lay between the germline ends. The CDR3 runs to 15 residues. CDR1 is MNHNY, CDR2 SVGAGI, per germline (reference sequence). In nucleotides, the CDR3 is TGTGCCAGCAGTTACCTTGGGGGGTCCACAGATACGCAGTATTTT. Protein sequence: CASSYLGGSTDTQYF.

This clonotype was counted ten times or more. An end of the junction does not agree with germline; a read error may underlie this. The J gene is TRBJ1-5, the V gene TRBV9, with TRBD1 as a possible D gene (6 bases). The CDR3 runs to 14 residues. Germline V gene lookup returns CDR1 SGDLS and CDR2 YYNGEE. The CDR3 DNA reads TGTGCCAGCAGTGTAGGGGGAAGCAATCAGCCCCAGCATTTT. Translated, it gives CASSVGGSNQPQHF.

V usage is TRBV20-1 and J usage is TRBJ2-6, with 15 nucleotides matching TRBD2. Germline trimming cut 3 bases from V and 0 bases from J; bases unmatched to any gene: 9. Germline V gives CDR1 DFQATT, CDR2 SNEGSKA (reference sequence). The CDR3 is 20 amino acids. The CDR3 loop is CSASSGLAGGVSSGANVLTF. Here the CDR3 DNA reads TGCAGTGCTAGTTCGGGACTAGCGGGGGGTGTTAGCTCTGGGGCCAACGTCCTGACTTTC.

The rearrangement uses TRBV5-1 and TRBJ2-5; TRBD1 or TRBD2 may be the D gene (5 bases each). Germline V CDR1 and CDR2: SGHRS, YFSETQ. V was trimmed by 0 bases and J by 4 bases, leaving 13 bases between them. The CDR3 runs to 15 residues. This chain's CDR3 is CASSLAGGSRETQYF. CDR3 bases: TGCGCCAGCAGCTTGGCTGGGGGTAGTCGAGAGACCCAGTACTTC.

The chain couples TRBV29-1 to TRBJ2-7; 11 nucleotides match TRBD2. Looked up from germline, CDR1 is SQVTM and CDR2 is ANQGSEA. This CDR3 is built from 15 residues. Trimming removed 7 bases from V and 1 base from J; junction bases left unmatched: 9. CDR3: CSAALAGGSSYEQYF. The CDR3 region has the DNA TGCAGCGCCGCCCTAGCGGGAGGCTCTTCCTACGAGCAGTACTTC.

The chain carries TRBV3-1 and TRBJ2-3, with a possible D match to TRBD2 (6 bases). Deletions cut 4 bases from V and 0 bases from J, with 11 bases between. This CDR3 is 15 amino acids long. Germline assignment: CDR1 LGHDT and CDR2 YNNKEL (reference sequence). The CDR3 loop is CASSRGSGSTDTQYF. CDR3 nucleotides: TGTGCCAGCAGCCGGGGTAGCGGTAGCACAGATACGCAGTATTTT.

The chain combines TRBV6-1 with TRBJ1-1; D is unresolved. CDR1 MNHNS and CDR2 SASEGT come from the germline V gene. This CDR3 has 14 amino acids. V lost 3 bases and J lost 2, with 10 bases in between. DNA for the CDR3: TGTGCCAGCAGTGAGGGGTACCCAAACACTGAAGCTTTCTTT. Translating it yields CASSEGYPNTEAFF.

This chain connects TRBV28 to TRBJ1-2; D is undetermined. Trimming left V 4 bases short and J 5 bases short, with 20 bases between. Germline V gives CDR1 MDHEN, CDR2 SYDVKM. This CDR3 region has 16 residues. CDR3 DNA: TGTGCCAGCAGTTCTCGTGGGCCCCAGGAGCAATATGGCTACACCTTC. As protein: CASSSRGPQEQYGYTF.

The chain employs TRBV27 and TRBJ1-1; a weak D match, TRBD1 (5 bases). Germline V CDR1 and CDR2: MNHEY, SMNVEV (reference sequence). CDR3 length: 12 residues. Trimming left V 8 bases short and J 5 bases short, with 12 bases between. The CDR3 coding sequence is TGTGCCAGCGGGGACTGGGGAACTGAAGCTTTCTTT. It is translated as CASGDWGTEAFF.

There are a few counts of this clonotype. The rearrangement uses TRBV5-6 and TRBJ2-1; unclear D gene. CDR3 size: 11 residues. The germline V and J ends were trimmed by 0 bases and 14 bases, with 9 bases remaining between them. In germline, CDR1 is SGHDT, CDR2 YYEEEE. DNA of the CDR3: TGTGCCAGCAGCTTGGGGGTAGCTGAGTTCTTC. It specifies CASSLGVAEFF.

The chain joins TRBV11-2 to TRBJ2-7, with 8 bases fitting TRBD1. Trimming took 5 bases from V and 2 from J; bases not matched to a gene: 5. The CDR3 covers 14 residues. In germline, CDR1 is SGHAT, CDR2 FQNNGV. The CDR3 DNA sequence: TGTGCCAGCAGCCCGGGACAGGCCGCCTACGAGCAGTACTTC. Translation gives CASSPGQAAYEQYF.

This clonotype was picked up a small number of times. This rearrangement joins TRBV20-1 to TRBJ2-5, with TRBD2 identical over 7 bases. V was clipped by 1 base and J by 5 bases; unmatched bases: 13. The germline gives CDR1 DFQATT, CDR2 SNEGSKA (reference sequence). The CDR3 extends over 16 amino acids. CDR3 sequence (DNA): TGCAGTGCTAGAGCCGGGAGGCCCCGTTTCGGCGAGACCCAGTACTTC. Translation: CSARAGRPRFGETQYF.

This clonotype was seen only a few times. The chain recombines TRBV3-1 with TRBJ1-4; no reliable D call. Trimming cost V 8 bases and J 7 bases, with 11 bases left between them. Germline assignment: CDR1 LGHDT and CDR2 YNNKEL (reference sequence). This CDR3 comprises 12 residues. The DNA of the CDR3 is TGTGCCAGCCACATCCTGGGTGAAAAACTGTTTTTT. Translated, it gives CASHILGEKLFF.

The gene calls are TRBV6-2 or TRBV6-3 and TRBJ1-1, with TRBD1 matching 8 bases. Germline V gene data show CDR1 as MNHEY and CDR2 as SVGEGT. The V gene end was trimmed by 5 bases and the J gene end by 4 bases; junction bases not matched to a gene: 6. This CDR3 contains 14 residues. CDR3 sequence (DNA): TGTGCCAGCAGTAACCAGGGGGCATTCACTGAAGCTTTCTTT. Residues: CASSNQGAFTEAFF.

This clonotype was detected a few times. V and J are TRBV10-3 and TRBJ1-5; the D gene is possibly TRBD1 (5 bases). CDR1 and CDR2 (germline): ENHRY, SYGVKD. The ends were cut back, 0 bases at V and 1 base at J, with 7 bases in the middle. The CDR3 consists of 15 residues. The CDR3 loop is CAISESGDSNQPQHF. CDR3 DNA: TGTGCCATCAGTGAGTCTGGGGACAGCAATCAGCCCCAGCATTTT.

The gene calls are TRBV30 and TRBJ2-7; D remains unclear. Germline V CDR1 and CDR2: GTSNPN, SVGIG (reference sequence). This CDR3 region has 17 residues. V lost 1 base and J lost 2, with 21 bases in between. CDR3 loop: CAWSDQTLSLKAYEQYF. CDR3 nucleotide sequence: TGTGCCTGGAGTGACCAAACACTTTCCTTAAAAGCCTACGAGCAGTACTTC.

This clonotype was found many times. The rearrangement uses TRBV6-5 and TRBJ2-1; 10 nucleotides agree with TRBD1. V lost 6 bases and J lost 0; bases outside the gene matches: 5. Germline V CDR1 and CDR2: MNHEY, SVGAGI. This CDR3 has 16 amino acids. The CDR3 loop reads CASSLDRGISYNEQFF. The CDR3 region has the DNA TGTGCCAGCAGCCTGGACAGGGGGATCTCCTACAATGAGCAGTTCTTC.

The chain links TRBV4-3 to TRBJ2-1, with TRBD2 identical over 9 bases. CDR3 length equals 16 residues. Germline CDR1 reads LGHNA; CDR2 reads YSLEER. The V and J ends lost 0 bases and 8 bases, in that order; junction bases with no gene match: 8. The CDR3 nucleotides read TGCGCCAGCAGCCAAGAGGGTAGCGGGAGTTTCGATGAGCAGTTCTTC. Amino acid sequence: CASSQEGSGSFDEQFF.

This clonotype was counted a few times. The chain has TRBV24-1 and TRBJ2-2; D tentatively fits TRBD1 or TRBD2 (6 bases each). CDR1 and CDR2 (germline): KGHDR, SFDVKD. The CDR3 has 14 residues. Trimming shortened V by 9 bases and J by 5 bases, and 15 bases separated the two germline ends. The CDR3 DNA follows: TGTGCCACCCAACGTCCGGGGGCAACCGGGGAGCTGTTTTTT. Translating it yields CATQRPGATGELFF.

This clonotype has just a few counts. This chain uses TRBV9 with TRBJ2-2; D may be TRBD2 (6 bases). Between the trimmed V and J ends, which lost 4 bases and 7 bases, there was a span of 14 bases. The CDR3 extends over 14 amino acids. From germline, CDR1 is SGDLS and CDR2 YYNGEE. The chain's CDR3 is CASSLGAEGGELFF. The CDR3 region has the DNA TGTGCCAGCAGCCTAGGGGCGGAGGGCGGGGAGCTGTTTTTT.